Below are 23 T cell receptor beta chains sequenced from a single sample in a study of tumor-infiltrating lymphocytes in primary liver carcinoma (dated by TCRdb to 2017 to 2019). Total RNA and DNA were co-extracted without cell sorting from around 20-30 mg of bulk tissue using the AllPrep DNA/RNA mini kit. The listed sequencing device is Illumina HiSeq 2500. Starting from roughly 540 ng total RNA, TCRbeta-specific cDNA was produced by reverse transcription with a constant-region primer and ProtoScript II reverse transcriptase. Three nested multiplex PCR rounds, following a slightly modified ARM-PCR procedure, were used to build the TCRbeta libraries. Each of the first two PCR rounds ran for approximately 10 cycles using multiplex TRBV1-TRBV30 forward primers together with a Cbeta reverse primer. The public sequencing data were trimmed at Q25 with fastp and processed into clonotypes with MiXCR by TCRdb, which kept only in-frame beta chains. CDR3 protein sequences are deduplicated, and each keeps its most common genes and DNA. This sample holds tens of thousands of distinct CDR3 sequences; 70% to 80% were observed only once. The ten most abundant clones make up 35% to 40% of the sample.

Material for sequencing was liver tumor tissue from sampling region 5. Taken with the paper, the label for cell subset or site translates to: tumor region T5, tumor centre. The source is a man in his forties or fifties with primary liver carcinoma and hepatitis B virus infection.

For this clonotype: Just one base apart from a much larger clone, this may be a read error. Without the conserved terminal phenylalanine or tryptophan, this CDR3 likely stems from a read error. This chain joins TRBV11-1 and TRBJ2-2; D is ambiguous. Trimming removed 6 bases at V and 2 bases at J, with 10 bases between. The CDR3 consists of 14 residues. Per the germline V gene, CDR1 is SGHAT and CDR2 is FQDESV (reference sequence). CDR3 loop: CASRPSLNTGELFL. CDR3 sequence (DNA): TGTGCCAGCAGACCGAGCCTTAACACCGGGGAGCTGTTTTTA.

The chain joins TRBV29-1 to TRBJ2-1; D possibly corresponds to TRBD1 (6 bases). Germline assignment: CDR1 SQVTM and CDR2 ANQGSEA. The CDR3 has 12 amino acids. Here the CDR3 DNA reads TGCAGTGCCCGCCAAGGGGGTAATGAGCAGTTCTTC. Amino acids: CSARQGGNEQFF.

Concerning this clonotype: At one boundary the junction diverges from the germline segment, which might be a read error. The chain has TRBV12-3 or TRBV12-4 and TRBJ2-1; D not resolved. The CDR3 totals 16 residues. The CDR3, as DNA: TGTGTCAGCAACAGCACCGTTGGAAACCTTTACAATGAGCAGTTCTTC. This translates into CVSNSTVGNLYNEQFF.

In regard to this clonotype: A junction end diverges from the germline sequence, so it may reflect a read error. The V and J genes are TRBV14 and TRBJ1-1; 7 bases are a match to TRBD1. CDR3 size: 14 residues. Germline V gene lookup returns CDR1 SGHDN and CDR2 FVKESK. In nucleotides, the CDR3 is TGTGCCAGCACCCTTCGCCGAGGGGGCGCTGAGGCTTTCTTT. This translates into CASTLRRGGAEAFF.

This clonotype was seen a handful of times. Germline and junction disagree at one end, which may indicate a read error. This chain connects TRBV24-1 to TRBJ2-3; D ambiguous. Germline V gene sequence: CDR1 KGHDR, CDR2 SFDVKD. The length of the CDR3 is 16 residues. The CDR3 loop is CATSDLGTDLTDTHYF. In DNA form, the CDR3 reads TGTGCCACCAGTGATTTAGGAACCGATCTCACAGATACGCACTATTTT.

V gene TRBV6-6 combines with J gene TRBJ2-1; D is unclear. The V gene lost 6 bases and the J gene lost 10 bases, with 22 bases spanning the gap. This CDR3 has 15 amino acids. CDR1 is MNHNY and CDR2 is SVGAGI in the germline V gene (reference sequence). The CDR3 region is CASSPITSRMDEQFF. CDR3 in DNA: TGTGCCAGCAGCCCGATTACAAGCCGGATGGACGAGCAGTTCTTC.

Points on this clonotype: The conserved phenylalanine or tryptophan normally closing the CDR3 is absent here, so this likely arose from a read error. The V gene is TRBV11-1, the J gene TRBJ2-2; 7 bases line up with TRBD1. From germline, CDR1 is SGHAT and CDR2 FQDESV (reference sequence). CDR3 length: 14 amino acids. The CDR3 here is CASSFTGATGELFL. CDR3 bases: TGTGCCAGCAGCTTTACAGGGGCTACCGGGGAACTGTTTCTT.

The V call is TRBV10-3, the J call TRBJ2-3, with 14 positions matching TRBD2. The J segment lost 8 bases and the V segment lost 6 bases, leaving 7 bases of the junction unmatched. Germline CDR1 is ENHRY and CDR2 is SYGVKD. The CDR3 is 15 residues long. For the CDR3, the DNA is TGTGCCATCAGCGGGACTAGCGGGAGTGTGGTTACGCAGTATTTT. Protein sequence: CAISGTSGSVVTQYF.

In the case of this clonotype: The germline gene is not matched at one end of the junction; a read error may be the cause. V usage is TRBV10-1 and J usage is TRBJ2-2; D may be TRBD1 or TRBD2 (5 bases each). This CDR3 spans 16 amino acids. Germline values: CDR1 WNHNN, CDR2 SYGVQD (reference sequence). The CDR3 nucleotides read TGCACCAGCAGTGGGCGGATAGGGACGCCGGCCGGGGAGCTGTTTTTT. This codes for CTSSGRIGTPAGELFF.

This clonotype was observed once. This likely comes from a read error, as the CDR3 has no conserved phenylalanine or tryptophan at its end. The CDR3 DNA reads as TGTACCAGCAGTCAAACAGGGGATTCACCCCTCCACTCT. This translates into CTSSQTGDSPLHS. The genes are TRBV6-6 and TRBJ1-6; 7 nucleotides match TRBD1. Germline assignment: CDR1 MNHNY and CDR2 SVGAGI (reference sequence). CDR3 length equals 13 residues.

This sequence joins TRBV6-2 or TRBV6-3 and TRBJ2-1; D not resolved. This CDR3 region has 11 residues. The V end was cut by 10 bases, the J end by 12 bases, with 16 bases between. Germline CDR1 and CDR2: MNHEY and SVGEGT. The CDR3 reads CATCPWSGQFF. CDR3 nucleotide sequence: TGTGCCACCTGCCCATGGTCTGGGCAGTTCTTC.

Comment on this clonotype: It may be a read error: a sequence one base away is much more abundant. Lacking the conserved final phenylalanine or tryptophan, this CDR3 likely reflects a read error. V gene TRBV4-1 combines with J gene TRBJ2-2, with 9 positions matching TRBD2. Germline lookup yields CDR1 MGHRA and CDR2 YSYEKL. Germline trimming cut 4 bases from V and 4 bases from J; bases unmatched to any gene: 10. The CDR3 is made up of 17 amino acids. CDR3 bases: TGCGCCAGCAGCCCCCGCGGCGGACTAGCGACCACCGGGGAGCTGTTTCCT. It encodes CASSPRGGLATTGELFP.

On this clonotype: The junction shows a germline mismatch at one end, possibly a read error. This chain uses TRBV6-5 with TRBJ2-2; the D gene could be TRBD1 or TRBD2 (5 bases each). Germline V gene sequence: CDR1 MNHEY, CDR2 SVGAGI. This CDR3 is 15 amino acids long. CDR3 nucleotide sequence: TGTGCCAGCATTTATCACGGGGCCGACACAGGGGAGCTGTTTTTT. Protein product: CASIYHGADTGELFF.

At least ten counts were recorded for this clonotype. The V and J genes are TRBV5-6 and TRBJ1-5; D may be TRBD1 (5 bases). The germline V and J ends were trimmed by 5 bases and 0 bases, with 15 bases remaining between them. The CDR3 length is 16 residues. Germline-derived CDR1 and CDR2 are SGHDT and YYEEEE. The CDR3 sequence is CASRVGGVYSNQPQHF. As DNA, the CDR3 is TGTGCCAGCAGAGTGGGGGGAGTTTATAGCAATCAGCCCCAGCATTTT.

The count of this clonotype is one. The chain has TRBV11-2 and TRBJ2-7, with TRBD1 matching 9 bases. The CDR3 has 16 amino acids. The germline CDR1 and CDR2 sequences are SGHAT and FQNNGV. V shed 5 bases and J 9 bases; nucleotides not matched to a gene: 17. The chain's CDR3 is CASSLIQGAIHNVQYF. In nucleotides, the CDR3 is TGTGCCAGCAGCCTCATACAGGGGGCCATACACAACGTGCAGTACTTC. Full variable domain (rest looked up from reference TRBV11-2 and TRBJ2-7): EAGVAQSPRYKIIEKRQSVAFWCNPISGHATLYWYQQILGQGPKLLIQFQNNGVVDDSQLPKDRFSAERLKGVDSTLKIQPAKLEDSAVYLCASSLIQGAIHNVQYFGPGTRLTVT.

Notes on this clonotype: One end of the junction fails to match germline, which may point to a read error. V and J are TRBV23-1 and TRBJ1-1; D uncertain. TRBV23-1 is an ORF, with its function uncertain. The CDR3 extends over 14 amino acids. The CDR3 reads CASTSVTVNTEAFF. The CDR3 region has the DNA TGCGCCAGCACTTCCGTAACAGTGAACACTGAAGCCTTCTTT.

This clonotype was seen once. Compared with germline, one end of the junction differs, possibly owing to a read error. The chain joins TRBV5-5 to TRBJ2-2, with D possibly matching TRBD2 (5 bases). Looked up from germline, CDR1 is SGHKS and CDR2 is YYEKEE (reference sequence). The CDR3 consists of 14 residues. The CDR3 loop reads CASGLEAGARELFF. In DNA, the CDR3 is TGTGCCAGCGGCTTGGAGGCGGGTGCCCGGGAGCTGTTTTTT.

The rearrangement links TRBV29-1 to TRBJ2-5; 8 positions agree with TRBD1. CDR3 length equals 13 residues. The germline gives CDR1 SQVTM, CDR2 ANQGSEA. V gave up 4 bases and J gave up 2 bases; unmatched junction bases: 3. In DNA form, the CDR3 reads TGCAGCGTTGCCGGACAGGGACAAGAGACCCAGTACTTC. Residues: CSVAGQGQETQYF.

Regarding this clonotype: One end of the junction fails to match germline, which may point to a read error. The V call is TRBV4-2, the J call TRBJ2-3, with D possibly TRBD2 on 6 matching bases. The CDR3 contains 16 residues. CDR1 is LGHNA and CDR2 is YNFKEQ in the germline V gene. Here the CDR3 DNA reads TGTGCCAGCTGCCAGACCCCTGGGGGGTGGGGAGATGCGCAGTATTTT. This sequence encodes CASCQTPGGWGDAQYF.

The CDR3 loop is CASSYSVMRGSAHEQYF. The CDR3 nucleotides read TGTGCCAGCAGTTACTCGGTTATGCGTGGGAGTGCACACGAGCAGTACTTC. The genes are TRBV6-6 and TRBJ2-7, with D perhaps TRBD2 (5 bases). Trimming cost V 0 bases and J 5 bases, with 20 bases left between them. The CDR3 consists of 17 residues. In germline, CDR1 is MNHNY, CDR2 SVGAGI (reference sequence).

Turning to this clonotype: Sequence at one end of the junction differs from germline and may be a read error. V gene TRBV10-3 combines with J gene TRBJ1-1; 8 positions agree with TRBD1. This CDR3 spans 14 amino acids. The germline CDR1 and CDR2 sequences are ENHRY and SYGVKD. Here the CDR3 reads CTITSGQGLSEALF. DNA of the CDR3: TGTACCATCACGAGCGGACAGGGATTGTCTGAAGCTCTCTTT.

This clonotype was detected only once. Germline is not matched at one junction end, which may reflect a read error. This chain connects TRBV11-1 to TRBJ2-2; D is uncertain. CDR1 SGHAT and CDR2 FQDESV come from the germline V gene (reference sequence). The CDR3 loop spans 14 amino acids. CDR3 DNA sequence: TGTGCCGGCAGCTTTACATGGGTTACCGGAGAGCTGTTTTTT. It codes for CAGSFTWVTGELFF.

This clonotype was found many times. The V and J genes are TRBV28 and TRBJ2-6; 10 nucleotides align to TRBD1. Germline assignment: CDR1 MDHEN and CDR2 SYDVKM. The CDR3 contains 21 residues. Trimming cost V 4 bases and J 2 bases; bases outside gene matches: 17. CDR3 nucleotides: TGTGCCAGCAGTTCCTTCCTCAGTAGGACAGGGGGAACACCTGGGGCCAACGTCCTGACTTTC. This translates into CASSSFLSRTGGTPGANVLTF. Variable domain in full (rest from reference TRBV28 and TRBJ2-6): DVKVTQSSRYLVKRTGEKVFLECVQDMDHENMFWYRQDPGLGLRLIYFSYDVKMKEKGDIPEGYSVSREKKERFSLILESASTNQTSMYLCASSSFLSRTGGTPGANVLTFGAGSRLTVL.